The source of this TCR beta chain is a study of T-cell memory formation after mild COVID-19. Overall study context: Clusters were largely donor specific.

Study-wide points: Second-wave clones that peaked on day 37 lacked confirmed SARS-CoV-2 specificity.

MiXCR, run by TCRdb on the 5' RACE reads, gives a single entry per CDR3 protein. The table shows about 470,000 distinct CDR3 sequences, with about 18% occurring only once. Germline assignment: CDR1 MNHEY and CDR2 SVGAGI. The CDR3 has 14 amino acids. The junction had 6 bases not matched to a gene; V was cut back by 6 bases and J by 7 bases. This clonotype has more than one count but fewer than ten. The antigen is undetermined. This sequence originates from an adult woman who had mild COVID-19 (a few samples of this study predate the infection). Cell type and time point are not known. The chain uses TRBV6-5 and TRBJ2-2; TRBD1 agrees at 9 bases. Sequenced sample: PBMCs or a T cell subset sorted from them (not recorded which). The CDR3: CASRGTGWSGELFF. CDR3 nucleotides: TGTGCCAGCAGGGGGACAGGGTGGAGCGGGGAGCTGTTTTTT.